This TCR beta chain stems from a study of type 1 regulatory T cells. Study background: An in vitro protocol generated T-allo10, a Tr1-enriched, alloantigen-specific CD4 T cell product.

V lost 0 bases and J 9 bases, leaving 11 bases between the germline ends. From germline, CDR1 is DFQATT and CDR2 SNEGSKA (reference sequence). This CDR3 contains 12 residues. One entry per CDR3 protein, called by TCRdb with MiXCR from the reads. Of 75,000 to 100,000 distinct CDR3 sequences listed, roughly 28% are singletons. The receptor was derived from a human donor in good health. The sequenced sample consisted of CD4+ T cells, either the whole sample or a sorted fraction (not recorded which). V usage is TRBV20-1 and J usage is TRBJ1-2, with D tentatively TRBD1 (6 bases). In DNA, the CDR3 is TGCAGTGCTAGAGATGGGGGGCCCCGCTACACCTTC. This codes for CSARDGGPRYTF.